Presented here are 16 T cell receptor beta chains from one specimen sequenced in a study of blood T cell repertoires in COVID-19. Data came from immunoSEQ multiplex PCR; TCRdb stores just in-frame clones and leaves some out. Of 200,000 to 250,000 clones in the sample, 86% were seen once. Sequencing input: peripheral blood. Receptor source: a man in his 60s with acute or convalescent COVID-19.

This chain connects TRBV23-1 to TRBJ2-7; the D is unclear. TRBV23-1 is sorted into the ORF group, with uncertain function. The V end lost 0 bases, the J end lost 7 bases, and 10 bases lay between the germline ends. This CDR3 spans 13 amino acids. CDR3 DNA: TGCGCCAGCAGTCAATCATCCGGTAGAGAGCAGTACTTC. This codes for CASSQSSGREQYF.

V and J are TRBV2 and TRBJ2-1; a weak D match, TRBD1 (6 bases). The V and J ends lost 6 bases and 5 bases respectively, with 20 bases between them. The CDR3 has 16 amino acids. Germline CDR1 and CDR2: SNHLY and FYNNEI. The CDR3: CASSVQGPFTNNEQFF. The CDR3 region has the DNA TGTGCCAGCAGCGTACAGGGACCTTTTACTAACAATGAGCAGTTCTTC.

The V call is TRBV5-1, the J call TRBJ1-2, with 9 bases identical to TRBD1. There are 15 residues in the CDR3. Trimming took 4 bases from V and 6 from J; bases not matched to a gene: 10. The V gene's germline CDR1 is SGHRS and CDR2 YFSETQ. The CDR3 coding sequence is TGCGCCAGCAGCGTAATCCCGGGACAGGGAAATGGCTACACCTTC. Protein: CASSVIPGQGNGYTF. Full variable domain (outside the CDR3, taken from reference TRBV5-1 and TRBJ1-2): KAGVTQTPRYLIKTRGQQVTLSCSPISGHRSVSWYQQTPGQGLQFLFEYFSETQRNKGNFPGRFSGRQFSNSRSEMNVSTLELGDSALYLCASSVIPGQGNGYTFGSGTRLTVV.

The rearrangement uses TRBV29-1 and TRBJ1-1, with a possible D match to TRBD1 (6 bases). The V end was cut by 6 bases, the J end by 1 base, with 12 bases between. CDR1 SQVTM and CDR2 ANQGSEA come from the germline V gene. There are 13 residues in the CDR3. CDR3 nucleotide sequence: TGCAGCGTCGTACAGGGTCAGAACACTGAAGCTTTCTTT. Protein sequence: CSVVQGQNTEAFF.

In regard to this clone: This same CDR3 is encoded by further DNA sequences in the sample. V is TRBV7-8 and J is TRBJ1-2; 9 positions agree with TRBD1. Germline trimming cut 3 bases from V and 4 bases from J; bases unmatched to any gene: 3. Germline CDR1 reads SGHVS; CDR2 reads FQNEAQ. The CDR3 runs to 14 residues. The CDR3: CASSFGQGFYGYTF. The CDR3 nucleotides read TGTGCCAGCAGCTTTGGACAGGGGTTCTATGGCTACACCTTC. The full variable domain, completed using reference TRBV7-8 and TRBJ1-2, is GAGVSQSPRYKVAKRGQDVALRCDPISGHVSLFWYQQALGQGPEFLTYFQNEAQLDKSGLPSDRFFAERPEGSVSTLKIQRTQQEDSAVYLCASSFGQGFYGYTFGSGTRLTVV.

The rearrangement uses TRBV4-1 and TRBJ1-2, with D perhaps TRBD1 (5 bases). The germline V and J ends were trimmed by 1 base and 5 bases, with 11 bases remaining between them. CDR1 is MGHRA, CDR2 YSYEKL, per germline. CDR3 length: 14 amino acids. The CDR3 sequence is CASSQAAGPYGYTF. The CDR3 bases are TGCGCCAGCAGCCAAGCCGCGGGACCATATGGCTACACCTTC.

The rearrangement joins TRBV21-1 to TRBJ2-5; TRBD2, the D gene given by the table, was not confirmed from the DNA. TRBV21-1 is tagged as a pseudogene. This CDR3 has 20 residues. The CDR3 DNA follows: TGTGCCAGCAGCAAACTGAGACTAGCGGGAGCGAAAAAGGGGAGAGAGACCCAGTACTTC. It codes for CASSKLRLAGAKKGRETQYF.

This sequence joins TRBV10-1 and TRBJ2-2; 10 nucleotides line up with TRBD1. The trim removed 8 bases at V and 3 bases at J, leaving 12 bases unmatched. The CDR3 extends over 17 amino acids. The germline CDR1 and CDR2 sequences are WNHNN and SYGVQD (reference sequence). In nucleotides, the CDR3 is TGCGCCAGCGCGGGACAGGGGCCATCTATTGACACCGGGGAGCTGTTTTTT. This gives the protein CASAGQGPSIDTGELFF.

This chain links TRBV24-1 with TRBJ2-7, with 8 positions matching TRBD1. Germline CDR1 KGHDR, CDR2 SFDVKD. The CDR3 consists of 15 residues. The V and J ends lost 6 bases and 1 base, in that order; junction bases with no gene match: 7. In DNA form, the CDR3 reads TGTGCCACCAGTTCGGGGACAGGTGGATCCTACGAGCAGTACTTC. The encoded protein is CATSSGTGGSYEQYF.

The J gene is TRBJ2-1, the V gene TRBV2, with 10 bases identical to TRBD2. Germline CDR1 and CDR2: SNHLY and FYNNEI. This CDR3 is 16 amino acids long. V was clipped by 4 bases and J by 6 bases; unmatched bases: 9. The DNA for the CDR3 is TGTGCCAGCAGTGTCGCGGGGACTAGCGTGAGCAATGAGCAGTTCTTC. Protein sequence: CASSVAGTSVSNEQFF.

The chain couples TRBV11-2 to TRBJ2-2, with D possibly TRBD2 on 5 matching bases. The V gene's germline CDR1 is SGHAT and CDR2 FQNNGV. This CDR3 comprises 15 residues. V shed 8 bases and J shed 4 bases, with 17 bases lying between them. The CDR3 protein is CASQPPGILTGELFF. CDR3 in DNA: TGTGCCAGCCAACCGCCCGGGATACTCACCGGGGAGCTGTTTTTT.

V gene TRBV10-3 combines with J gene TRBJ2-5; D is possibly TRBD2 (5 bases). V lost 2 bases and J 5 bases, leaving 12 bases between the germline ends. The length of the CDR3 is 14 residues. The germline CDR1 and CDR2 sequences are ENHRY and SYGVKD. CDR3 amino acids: CAISEGSERETQYF. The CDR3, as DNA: TGTGCCATCAGTGAGGGATCCGAGCGGGAGACCCAGTACTTC.

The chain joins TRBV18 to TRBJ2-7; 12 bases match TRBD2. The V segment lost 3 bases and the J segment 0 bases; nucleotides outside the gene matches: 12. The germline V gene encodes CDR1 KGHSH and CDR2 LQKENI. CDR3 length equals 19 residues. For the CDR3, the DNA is TGTGCCAGCTCACCCCTGGGGGGACTAGCGGGTCCTAGCTCCTACGAGCAGTACTTC. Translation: CASSPLGGLAGPSSYEQYF.

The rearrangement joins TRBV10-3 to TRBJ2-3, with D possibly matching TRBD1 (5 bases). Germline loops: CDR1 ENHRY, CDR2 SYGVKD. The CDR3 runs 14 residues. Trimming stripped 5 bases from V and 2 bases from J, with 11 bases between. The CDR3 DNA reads TGTGCCATCAGTTCAGGGAAGTCCACAGATACGCAGTATTTT. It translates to CAISSGKSTDTQYF.

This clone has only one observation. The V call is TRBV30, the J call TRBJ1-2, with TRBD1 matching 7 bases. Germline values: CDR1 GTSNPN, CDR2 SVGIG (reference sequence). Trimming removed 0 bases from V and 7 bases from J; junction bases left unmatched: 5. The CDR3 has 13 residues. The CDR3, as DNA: TGTGCCTGGAGTGTACTCCGACAGGGTGGCTACACCTTC. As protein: CAWSVLRQGGYTF.

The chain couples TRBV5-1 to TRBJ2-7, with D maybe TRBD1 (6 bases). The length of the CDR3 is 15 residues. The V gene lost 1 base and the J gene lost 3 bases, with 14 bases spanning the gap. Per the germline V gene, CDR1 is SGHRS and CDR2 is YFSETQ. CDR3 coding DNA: TGCGCCAGCAGCTTGATCCCGGGACACATCTACGAGCAGTACTTC. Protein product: CASSLIPGHIYEQYF.